This T cell receptor (beta chain) comes out of a study of spatial heterogeneity in lung cancer. The overall study: Sequenced were any available follow-up PBMC samples, which had been obtained a median of around two years after resection.

Germline values: CDR1 KGHSH, CDR2 LQKENI. CDR3 length: 13 residues. V was pared by 3 bases and J by 7 bases, with 13 bases between. This clonotype showed up many times. A unique molecular identifier was carried by every single TCR cDNA molecule. TCRdb used MiXCR to reprocess the 5' RACE reads, holding one entry per CDR3 protein. The table records around 120,000 distinct CDR3 sequences, over 9% of them present only once. The time point here: blood at routine non-recurrence follow-up after resection. Whole RNA obtained from tumor, nontumor lung or frozen PBMC underwent sequencing without sorting. The clonotype originates from a male donor with early-stage non-small cell lung cancer. This chain uses TRBV18 with TRBJ2-7; D remains unclear. Sequenced material: PBMCs, taken at follow-up. In DNA, the CDR3 is TGTGCCAGCTCACCGACCATAGGAGAGGAGCAGTACTTC. Protein product: CASSPTIGEEQYF.